This T cell receptor beta chain is from a study of beta chain features in type 1 diabetes. This clone was counted many times. Using CD45RO/CCR7/CD25/CD127/CD95/CD27, CD4+ naive, central memory, regulatory and stem cell-like memory cells were sorted. The V gene's germline CDR1 is SGHTA and CDR2 FQGNSA. The CDR3 spans 14 residues. J gave up 4 bases and V 3 bases, and 3 bases lay outside the gene matches. The authors reverse transcribed all of the isolated RNA, so sequencing captured expressed TCRB transcripts. Sequenced naive, central memory and regulatory T cell samples produced an average of about 3.9 million reads. TCRdb's copy holds only in-frame clones and misses some; the assay was immunoSEQ multiplex PCR. The sample comprises around 190,000 clones, about 13% of which are singletons, and around 0.63% rests with the top ten.

This clonotype was sampled from a woman in her late teens or twenties in good health. The chain carries TRBV7-2 and TRBJ2-5; TRBD1 matches 9 bases. Source material: central memory CD4+ T cells from blood. Written as DNA, the CDR3 is TGTGCCAGCAGCTTCAACAGGGGGCCAGAGACCCAGTACTTC. Translated: CASSFNRGPETQYF. The entire variable domain, with the rest obtained from reference TRBV7-2 and TRBJ2-5, is as follows: GAGVSQSPSNKVTEKGKDVELRCDPISGHTALYWYRQSLGQGLEFLIYFQGNSAPDKSGLPSDRFSAERTGGSVSTLTIQRTQQEDSAVYLCASSFNRGPETQYFGPGTRLLVL.